The rows below give T cell receptor beta chains drawn from one sample of a study of T-cell reconstitution after alpha-beta-depleted transplantation in children. TCRdb passed the PCR reads through MiXCR, listing each CDR3 protein once. This table has about 78,000 distinct CDR3 sequences, roughly 14% appearing once. Sequencing was performed on PBMCs, mostly from graft donor cells, taken 180 days after TCRalphabeta/CD19-depleted stem cell transplant. The origin of the receptors is a male patient between 2 and 15 years old who had a stem cell transplant for acute lymphoblastic leukemia, so the T cells may come from the graft donor. Both conserved end residues are part of each CDR3. Fields, in order: V gene, J gene, D gene, CDR3 protein. The D gene is left open where the match is weak.

>TRBV9|TRBJ1-3|NA
CASSVKGVVAGNTIYF
>TRBV7-3|TRBJ2-1|TRBD2
CASSLGTSGPAYNEQFF
>TRBV3-1|TRBJ2-7|TRBD2
CASSQELAVPYEQYF
>TRBV15|TRBJ2-5|NA
CATSRALGGRQETQYF
>TRBV5-1|TRBJ2-7|NA
CASSPDNSYEQYF
>TRBV7-2|TRBJ2-6|NA
CASNSGANVLTF
>TRBV7-9|TRBJ1-1|NA
CASSLREGAEAFF
>TRBV11-2|TRBJ2-5|TRBD2
CASSPWVAGVETQYF
>TRBV25-1|TRBJ2-1|NA
CASRGKSLPQFF
>TRBV29-1|TRBJ2-1|NA
CSVSQGWKFF
>TRBV28|TRBJ1-6|NA
CASRRIRGNSPLHF
>TRBV28|TRBJ2-7|TRBD1
CASRGGTGGSYEQYF
>TRBV20-1|TRBJ2-7|TRBD1
CSARTQGTYEQYF
>TRBV12-3/TRBV12-4|TRBJ1-6|TRBD1
CASSLRAGGPYNSPLHF
>TRBV12-3/TRBV12-4|TRBJ2-7|NA
CASSLGGGANEQYF
>TRBV20-1|TRBJ1-2|NA
CSGRRSGLYGYTF
>TRBV18|TRBJ2-5|TRBD1
CASSPGTVDQETQYF